This record concerns one T cell receptor beta chain sequence. Its antigen is still unknown. The sample comes from a study of blood T cells in healthy people across ages. Broader study findings: Roughly linear age-related decline in beta diversity appeared, significant by age about 40.

A sample-barcoded 5' primer and a J-beta primer mix were used in a second PCR of about 7 to 12 cycles. TCRdb re-called the 5' RACE reads through MiXCR, storing one row per CDR3 protein. The sample shows about 1.4 million distinct CDR3 sequences, approximately 59% of them seen only once. In germline, CDR1 is SGHVS, CDR2 FNYEAQ. This CDR3 region has 12 residues. The germline V and J ends were trimmed by 10 bases and 6 bases, with 14 bases remaining between them. The TCR sequence derives from a young man in good health. The J gene is TRBJ2-3, the V gene TRBV7-6; D is undetermined. The specimen sequenced was blood. In DNA form, the CDR3 reads TGTGCCACCTCAGCTATCTGGGATACGCAGTATTTT. Residues: CATSAIWDTQYF.